The sequence of this TCR beta chain was determined in a study of T cell clones after liver transplantation. The wider study: Samples came from ITN030ST, which attempted immunosuppression withdrawal within 2 years of liver transplantation. TCRbeta sequencing after a pre-transplant mixed lymphocyte reaction identified graft-donor-reactive clones, later tracked in post-transplant blood. At least one year of complete immunosuppression withdrawal without enzymes over twice normal defined tolerance. Study outcomes and limitations: Compared with third party-reactive sequences, donor-reactive ones declined more, independent of withdrawal success.

With regard to this clone: The target antigen is unknown. The same CDR3 is also encoded by other DNA sequences in this sample.

Trimming cost V 2 bases and J 3 bases, with 2 bases left between them. The CDR3 runs 12 residues. Germline loops: CDR1 MDHEN, CDR2 SYDVKM. Only in-frame clones appear in the TCRdb table, and some are missing; sequencing was by immunoSEQ multiplex PCR. The sample shows more than 75,000 clones, 82% of them seen only once. The V and J genes are TRBV28 and TRBJ2-1; D uncertain. This receptor was obtained from a human patient who received a liver transplant. Some T cells may trace back to the graft donor. The sequencing used CD4+ T cells from blood, collected just over 45 months after liver transplant. CDR3 DNA: TGTGCCAGCAGTTTAGGCTACAATGAGCAGTTCTTC. Translation gives CASSLGYNEQFF.